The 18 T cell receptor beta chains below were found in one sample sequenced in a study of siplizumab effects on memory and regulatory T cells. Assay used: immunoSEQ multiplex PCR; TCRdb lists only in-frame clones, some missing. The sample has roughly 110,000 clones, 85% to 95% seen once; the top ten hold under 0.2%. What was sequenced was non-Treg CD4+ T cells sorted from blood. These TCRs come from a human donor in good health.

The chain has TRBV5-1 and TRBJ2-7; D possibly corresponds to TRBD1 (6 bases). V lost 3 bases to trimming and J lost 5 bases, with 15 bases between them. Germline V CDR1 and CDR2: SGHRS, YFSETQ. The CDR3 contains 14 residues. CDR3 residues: CASSWAGESDEQYF. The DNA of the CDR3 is TGCGCCAGCAGCTGGGCAGGGGAATCGGACGAGCAGTACTTC.

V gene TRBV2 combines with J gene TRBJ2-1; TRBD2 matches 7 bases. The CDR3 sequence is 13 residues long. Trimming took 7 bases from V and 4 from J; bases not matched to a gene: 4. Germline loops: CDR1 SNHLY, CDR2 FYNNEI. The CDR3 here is CASMRAGYNEQFF. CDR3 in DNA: TGTGCCAGCATGCGAGCGGGATACAATGAGCAGTTCTTC.

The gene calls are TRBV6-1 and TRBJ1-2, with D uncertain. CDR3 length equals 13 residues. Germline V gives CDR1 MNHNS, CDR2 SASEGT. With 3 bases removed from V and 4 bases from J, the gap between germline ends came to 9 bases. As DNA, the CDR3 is TGTGCCAGCAGTGAGGCCGGGAGCTATGGCTACACCTTC. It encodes CASSEAGSYGYTF.

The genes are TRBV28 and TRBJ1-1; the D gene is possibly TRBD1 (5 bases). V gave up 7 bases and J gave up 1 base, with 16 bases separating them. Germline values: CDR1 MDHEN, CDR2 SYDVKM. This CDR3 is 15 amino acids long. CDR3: CASNTGGRGNTEAFF. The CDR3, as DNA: TGTGCCAGCAACACCGGAGGGAGGGGGAACACTGAAGCTTTCTTT.

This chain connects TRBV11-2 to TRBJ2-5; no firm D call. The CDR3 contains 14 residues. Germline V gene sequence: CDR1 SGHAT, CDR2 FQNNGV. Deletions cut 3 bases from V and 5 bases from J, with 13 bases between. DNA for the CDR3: TGTGCCAGCAGCTTTATAAGGGTTGGTGAGACCCAGTACTTC. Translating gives CASSFIRVGETQYF.

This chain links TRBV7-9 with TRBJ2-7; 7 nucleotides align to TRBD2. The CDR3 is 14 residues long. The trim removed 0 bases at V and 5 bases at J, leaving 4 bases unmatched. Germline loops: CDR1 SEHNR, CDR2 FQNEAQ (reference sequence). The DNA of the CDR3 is TGTGCCAGCAGCTTAGCCGCGGGAGCGGACGAGCAGTACTTC. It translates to CASSLAAGADEQYF.

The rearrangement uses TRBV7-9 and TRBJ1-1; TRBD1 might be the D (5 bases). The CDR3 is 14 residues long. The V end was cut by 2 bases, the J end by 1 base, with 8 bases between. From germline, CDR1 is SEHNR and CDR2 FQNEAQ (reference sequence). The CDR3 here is CASSLSGANTEAFF. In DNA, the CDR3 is TGTGCCAGCAGCTTATCCGGGGCGAACACTGAAGCTTTCTTT.

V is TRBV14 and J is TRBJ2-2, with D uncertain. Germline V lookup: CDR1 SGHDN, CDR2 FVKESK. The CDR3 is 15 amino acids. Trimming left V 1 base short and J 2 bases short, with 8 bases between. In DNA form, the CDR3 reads TGTGCCAGCAGCCAAGTTTTTGTAAACACCGGGGAGCTGTTTTTT. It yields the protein CASSQVFVNTGELFF. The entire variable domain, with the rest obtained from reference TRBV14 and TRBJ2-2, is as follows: EAGVTQFPSHSVIEKGQTVTLRCDPISGHDNLYWYRRVMGKEIKFLLHFVKESKQDESGMPNNRFLAERTGGTYSTLKVQPAELEDSGVYFCASSQVFVNTGELFFGEGSRLTVL.

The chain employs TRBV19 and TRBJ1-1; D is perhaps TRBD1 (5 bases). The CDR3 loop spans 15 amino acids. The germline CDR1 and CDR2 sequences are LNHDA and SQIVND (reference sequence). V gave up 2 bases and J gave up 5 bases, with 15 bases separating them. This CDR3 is CASSILRGGGTEAFF. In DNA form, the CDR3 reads TGTGCCAGTAGTATACTTCGTGGGGGAGGGACTGAAGCTTTCTTT.

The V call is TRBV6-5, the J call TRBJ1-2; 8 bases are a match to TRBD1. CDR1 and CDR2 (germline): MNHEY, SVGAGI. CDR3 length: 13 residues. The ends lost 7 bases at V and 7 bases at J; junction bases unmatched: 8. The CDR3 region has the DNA TGTGCCAGCACACCCCTGACAGGGGCTGGCTACACCTTC. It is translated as CASTPLTGAGYTF.

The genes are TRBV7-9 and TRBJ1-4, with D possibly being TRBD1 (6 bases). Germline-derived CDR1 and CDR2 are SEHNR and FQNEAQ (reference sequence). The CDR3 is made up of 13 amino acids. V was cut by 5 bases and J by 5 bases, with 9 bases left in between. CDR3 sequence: CASSAQGNEKLFF. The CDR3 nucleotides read TGTGCCAGCAGCGCACAGGGAAATGAAAAACTGTTTTTT.

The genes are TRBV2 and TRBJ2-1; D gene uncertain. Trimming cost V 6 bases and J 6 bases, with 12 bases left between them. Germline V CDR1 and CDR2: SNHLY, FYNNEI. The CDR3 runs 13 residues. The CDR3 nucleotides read TGTGCCAGCAGGGCGCTAGAGCGCAATGAGCAGTTCTTC. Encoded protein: CASRALERNEQFF.

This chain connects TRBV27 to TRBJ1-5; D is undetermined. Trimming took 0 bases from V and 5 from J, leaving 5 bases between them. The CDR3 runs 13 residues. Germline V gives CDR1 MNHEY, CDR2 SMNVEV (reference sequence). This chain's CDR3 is CASSLSTDQPQHF. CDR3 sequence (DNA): TGTGCCAGCAGTTTATCTACAGATCAGCCCCAGCATTTT.

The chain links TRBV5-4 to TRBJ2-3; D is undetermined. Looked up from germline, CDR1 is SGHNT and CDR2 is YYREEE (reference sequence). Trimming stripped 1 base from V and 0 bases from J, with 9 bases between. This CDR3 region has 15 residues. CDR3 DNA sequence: TGTGCCAGCAGCTTGTTCAAGGAAAGCACAGATACGCAGTATTTT. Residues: CASSLFKESTDTQYF.

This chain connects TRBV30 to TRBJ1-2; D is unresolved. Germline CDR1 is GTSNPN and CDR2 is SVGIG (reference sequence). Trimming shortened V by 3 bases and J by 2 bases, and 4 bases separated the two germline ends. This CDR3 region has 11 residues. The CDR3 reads CAWRLNYGYTF. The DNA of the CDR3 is TGTGCCTGGAGGCTAAACTATGGCTACACCTTC. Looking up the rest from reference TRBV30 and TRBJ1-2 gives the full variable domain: SQTIHQWPATLVQPVGSPLSLECTVEGTSNPNLYWYRQAAGRGLQLLFYSVGIGQISSEVPQNLSASRPQDRQFILSSKKLLLSDSGFYLCAWRLNYGYTFGSGTRLTVV.

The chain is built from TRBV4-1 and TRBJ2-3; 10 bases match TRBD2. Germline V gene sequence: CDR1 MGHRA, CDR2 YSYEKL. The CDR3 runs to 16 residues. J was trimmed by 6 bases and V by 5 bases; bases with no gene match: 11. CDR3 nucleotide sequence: TGCGCCAGCAGCTTCCCCCAGAGCGGGGGGGCTGATACGCAGTATTTT. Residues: CASSFPQSGGADTQYF.

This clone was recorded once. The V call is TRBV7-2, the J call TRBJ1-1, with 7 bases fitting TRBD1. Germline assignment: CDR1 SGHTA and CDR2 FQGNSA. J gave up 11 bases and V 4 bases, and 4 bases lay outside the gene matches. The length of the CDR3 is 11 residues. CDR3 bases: TGTGCCAGCAGCTCAGACAGGGTTGCTTTCTTT. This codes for CASSSDRVAFF.

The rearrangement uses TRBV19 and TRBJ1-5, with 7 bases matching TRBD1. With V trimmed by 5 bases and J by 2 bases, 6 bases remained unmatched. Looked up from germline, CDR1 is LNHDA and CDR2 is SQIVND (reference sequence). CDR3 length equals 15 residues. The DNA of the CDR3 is TGTGCCAGTAGTTTAGGGGGGACAGGCAATCAGCCCCAGCATTTT. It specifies CASSLGGTGNQPQHF.